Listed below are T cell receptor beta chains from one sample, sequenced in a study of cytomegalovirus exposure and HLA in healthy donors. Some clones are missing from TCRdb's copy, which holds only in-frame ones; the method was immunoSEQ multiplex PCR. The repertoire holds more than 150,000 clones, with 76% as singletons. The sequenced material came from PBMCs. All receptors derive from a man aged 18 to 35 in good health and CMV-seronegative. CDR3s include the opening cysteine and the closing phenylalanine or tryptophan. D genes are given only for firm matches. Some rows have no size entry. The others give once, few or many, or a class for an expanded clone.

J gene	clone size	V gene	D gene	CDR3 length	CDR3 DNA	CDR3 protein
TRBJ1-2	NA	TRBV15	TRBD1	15	TGTGCCACCAGCAGAGGCCCAGCTACAGGGGTTGGCTACACCTTC	CATSRGPATGVGYTF
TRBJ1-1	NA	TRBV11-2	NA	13	TGTGCCAGCAGCTCCGATAGGGGCACTGAAGCTTTCTTT	CASSSDRGTEAFF
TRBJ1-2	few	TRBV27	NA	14	TGTGCCAGCAGTCTGGGAGGGCAGGGCTATGGCTACACCTTC	CASSLGGQGYGYTF
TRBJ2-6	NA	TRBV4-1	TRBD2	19	TGCGCCAGCAGCCAGAGGACTAGCGGGGGGGCCTCGGGGGCCAACGTCCTGACTTTC	CASSQRTSGGASGANVLTF
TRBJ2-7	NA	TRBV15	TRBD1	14	TGTGCCACCAGCAGGGACAGGGTCCCCTACGAGCAGTACTTC	CATSRDRVPYEQYF
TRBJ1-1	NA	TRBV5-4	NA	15	TGTGCCAGCAGCTTCCCCGGGGAGATGAACACTGAAGCTTTCTTT	CASSFPGEMNTEAFF
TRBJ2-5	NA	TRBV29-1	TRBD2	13	TGCAGCGTTGGGGGACTAGCGGTTCGTGACCAGTACTTC	CSVGGLAVRDQYF
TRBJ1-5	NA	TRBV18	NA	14	TGTGCCAGCTCACCGGGCGGGAAGAATCAGCCCCAGCATTTT	CASSPGGKNQPQHF
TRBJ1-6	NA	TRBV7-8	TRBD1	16	TGTGCCAGCAGCCCCGGGACAGGGGGTCCTTATTCACCCCTCCACTTT	CASSPGTGGPYSPLHF
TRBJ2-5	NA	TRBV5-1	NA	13	TGCGCCAGCAGCCGCGAAGGCAGGGAGACCCAGTACTTC	CASSREGRETQYF
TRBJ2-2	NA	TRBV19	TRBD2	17	TGTGCCAGTAGTATCCCCCCCAGCGGGAGTCGTACCGGGGAGCTGTTTTTT	CASSIPPSGSRTGELFF
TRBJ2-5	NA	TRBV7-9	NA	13	TGTGCCAGCAGCCCCCGAGGGCCCGAGACCCAGTACTTC	CASSPRGPETQYF
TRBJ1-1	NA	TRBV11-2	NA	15	TGTGCCAGCAGCTTAAAACCAGGGGTAAACACTGAAGCTTTCTTT	CASSLKPGVNTEAFF
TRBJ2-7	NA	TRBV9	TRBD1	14	TGTGCCAGCAGCGGTGGGACAGGTCCCTACGAGCAGTACTTC	CASSGGTGPYEQYF
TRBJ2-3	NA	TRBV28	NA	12	TGTGCCAGCAGTCGCGGAGGGGATACGCAGTATTTT	CASSRGGDTQYF
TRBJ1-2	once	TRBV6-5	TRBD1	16	TGTGCCAGCAGTTCCCCGGGACAGGGAGGGGGGCGTGGCTACACCTTC	CASSSPGQGGGRGYTF
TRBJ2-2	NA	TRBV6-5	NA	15	TGTGCCAGCAGTATCAGGGGGAGGATCACCGGGGAGCTGTTTTTT	CASSIRGRITGELFF
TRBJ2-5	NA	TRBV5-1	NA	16	TGCGCCAGCAGCTTGGACGCGGGCCCAGGTCGTGAGACCCAGTACTTC	CASSLDAGPGRETQYF
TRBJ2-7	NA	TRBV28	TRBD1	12	TGTGCCACCGCACAGGGGCTCAACGAGCAGTACTTC	CATAQGLNEQYF
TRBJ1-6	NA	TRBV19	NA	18	TGTGCCAGTAGTAATCGGCCTACGACAGGCCGCCGGCCTTCACCCCTCCACTTT	CASSNRPTTGRRPSPLHF
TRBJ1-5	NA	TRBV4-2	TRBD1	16	TGTGCCAGCAGCCAAGGTGCAGGGGGCCTCAATCAGCCCCAGCATTTT	CASSQGAGGLNQPQHF
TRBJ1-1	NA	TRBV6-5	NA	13	TGTGCCAGCAGTTGGGGGCGGCGGACTGAAGCTTTCTTT	CASSWGRRTEAFF
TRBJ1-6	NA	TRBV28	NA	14	TGTGCCAGCAGGGAGCCAGGGAATAATTCACCCCTCCACTTT	CASREPGNNSPLHF
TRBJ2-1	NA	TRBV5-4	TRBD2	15	TGTGCCAGCAGCTTGGCGGGACTAGCCCACGGTGAGCAGTTCTTC	CASSLAGLAHGEQFF
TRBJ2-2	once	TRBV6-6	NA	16	TGTGCCAGCAGTTACTCGCTGGGCATGGGCACCGGGGAGCTGTTTTTT	CASSYSLGMGTGELFF
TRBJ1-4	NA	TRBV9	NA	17	TGTGCCAGCAGCGCATCAGATCAGGGCGCAACTAATGAAAAACTGTTTTTT	CASSASDQGATNEKLFF
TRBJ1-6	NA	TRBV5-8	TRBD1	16	TGTGCCAGCAGCTTGTTTCCGGGACAGGGGGCTTCACCCCTCCACTTT	CASSLFPGQGASPLHF
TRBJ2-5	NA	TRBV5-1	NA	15	TGCGCCAGCAGCTTGGGGGGGCAGGATCAAAAGACCCAGTACTTC	CASSLGGQDQKTQYF
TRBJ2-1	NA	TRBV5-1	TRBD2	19	TGCGCCAGCAGCCCGGGCTTATTGGGCGGGAGAGGGTCCTACAATGAGCAGTTCTTC	CASSPGLLGGRGSYNEQFF
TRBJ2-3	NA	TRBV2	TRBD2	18	TGTGCCAGCAGTGAACAGGTATCCAGCGGGAGATCCCCGGATACGCAGTATTTT	CASSEQVSSGRSPDTQYF
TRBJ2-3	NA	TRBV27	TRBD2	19	TGTGCCAGCAGTCGAACCGGGACAGTAGCGGGAGTGAGCACAGATACGCAGTATTTT	CASSRTGTVAGVSTDTQYF
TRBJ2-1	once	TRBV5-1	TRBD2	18	TGCGCCAGCAGCTCCATAGGCCAGCGGGAGGGCGCCTACAATGAGCAGTTCTTC	CASSSIGQREGAYNEQFF
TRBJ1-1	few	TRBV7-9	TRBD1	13	TGTGCCAGCAGCCAAGGGGGCTCGACTGAAGCTTTCTTT	CASSQGGSTEAFF
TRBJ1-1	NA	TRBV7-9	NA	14	TGTGCCAGCAGCACCTCCAGGCTGGGCACTGAAGCTTTCTTT	CASSTSRLGTEAFF
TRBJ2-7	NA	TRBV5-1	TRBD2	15	TGCGCCAGCAGCTCGGGGGGGGAGACCTTCCACGAGCAGTACTTC	CASSSGGETFHEQYF
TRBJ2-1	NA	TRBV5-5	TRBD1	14	TGTGCCAGCAGCTTTGTTGAGGGGGCCTATGAGCAGTTCTTC	CASSFVEGAYEQFF
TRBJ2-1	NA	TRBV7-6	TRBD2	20	TGTGCCAGCAGCTTCCGTCTGGGGGGAACTATAGCGGGAGCGAAAAATGAGCAGTTCTTC	CASSFRLGGTIAGAKNEQFF
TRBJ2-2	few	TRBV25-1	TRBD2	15	TGTGCCACCGGGACTAGCGGGAGAAGCACCGGGGAGCTGTTTTTT	CATGTSGRSTGELFF
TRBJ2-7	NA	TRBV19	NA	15	TGTGCCAGTAGTAAAAGGACAGAGGCCTCCTACGAGCAGTACTTC	CASSKRTEASYEQYF
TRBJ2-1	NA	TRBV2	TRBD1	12	TGTGCCAGCAGCCAACAGGGGGAAGGGCAGTTCTTC	CASSQQGEGQFF
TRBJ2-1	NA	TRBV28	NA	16	TGTGCCAGCAGTTTTAGCCCCCCCAGCTCCTACAATGAGCAGTTCTTC	CASSFSPPSSYNEQFF
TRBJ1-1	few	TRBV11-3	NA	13	TGTGCCAGCAGCCTCAACAGGAACACTGAAGCTTTCTTT	CASSLNRNTEAFF
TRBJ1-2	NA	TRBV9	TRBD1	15	TGTGCCAGCAGCGTAACAAGGGACAGACCCTATGGCTACACCTTC	CASSVTRDRPYGYTF
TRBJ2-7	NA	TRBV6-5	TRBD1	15	TGTGCCAGCAGTACGCGGACAGGGGGTGGCCTTAAGCAGTACTTC	CASSTRTGGGLKQYF
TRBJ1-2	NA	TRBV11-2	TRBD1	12	TGTGCCAGTTACAGGGGTAACTATGGCTACACCTTC	CASYRGNYGYTF
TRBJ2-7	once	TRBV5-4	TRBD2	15	TGTGCCAGCAGCTTGGAACTAGCGACCTCCTACGAGCAGTACTTC	CASSLELATSYEQYF
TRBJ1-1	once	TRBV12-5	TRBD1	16	TGTGCTAGTGCCCCCGGACAGGGGTTCATGAACACTGAAGCTTTCTTT	CASAPGQGFMNTEAFF
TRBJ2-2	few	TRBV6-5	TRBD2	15	TGTGCCAGCAGTCTAGCGGGAGGATACACCGGGGAGCTGTTTTTT	CASSLAGGYTGELFF
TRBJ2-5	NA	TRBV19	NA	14	TGTGCCAGTAGTGTCGACACCAATGGAGAGACCCAGTACTTC	CASSVDTNGETQYF
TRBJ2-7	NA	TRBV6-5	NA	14	TGTGCCAGCAGCCCGCAAGGGGCGTCCTACGAGCAGTACTTC	CASSPQGASYEQYF
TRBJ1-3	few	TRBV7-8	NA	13	TGTGCCAGCAGACAAAACTCTGGAAACACCATATATTTT	CASRQNSGNTIYF
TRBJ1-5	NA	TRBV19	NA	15	TGTGCCAGCCAAAGTAACAGGGCTAGGTCTCAGCCCCAGCATTTT	CASQSNRARSQPQHF
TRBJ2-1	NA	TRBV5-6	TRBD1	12	TGTGCCAGCAGCTCGACAGGGCCCAAGGAGTTCTTC	CASSSTGPKEFF
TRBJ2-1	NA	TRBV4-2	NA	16	TGTGCCAGCAGCCAAGACGGCGGCCGCTCCTACAATGAGCAGTTCTTC	CASSQDGGRSYNEQFF
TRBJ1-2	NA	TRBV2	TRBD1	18	TGTGCCAGCAGTCCTCGCCCCGGGACAGGGCCGATAGGCTATGGCTACACCTTC	CASSPRPGTGPIGYGYTF
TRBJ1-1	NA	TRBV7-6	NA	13	TGTGCCAGCAGCTTAGAGCTTAGCACTGAAGCTTTCTTT	CASSLELSTEAFF
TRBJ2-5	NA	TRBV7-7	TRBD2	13	TGTGCTAGCAGCAGGATCCGGGGGGGTTCCCAGTACTTC	CASSRIRGGSQYF
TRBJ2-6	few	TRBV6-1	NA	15	TGTGCCAGCAGGGGCCAGGCCTCTGGGGCCAACGTCCTGACTTTC	CASRGQASGANVLTF
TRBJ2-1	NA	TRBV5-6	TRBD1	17	TGTGCCAGCAGCTCTACCCTCACCGGGACAGGGCCCAATGAGCAGTTCTTC	CASSSTLTGTGPNEQFF